The clone carrying this TCR beta chain came up once. The antigen is not known. The data originate from a study of T cell responses to AZD1222 COVID-19 vaccine. Notes on the study in general: With two AZD1222 doses given, Spike-specific TCR breadth and depth both rose.

Here immunoSEQ multiplex PCR was the method, and the copy in TCRdb shows in-frame clones only, minus some. The repertoire holds 100,000 to 120,000 clones, with about 90% as singletons. Germline assignment: CDR1 SGHTA and CDR2 FQGTGA. V was clipped by 7 bases and J by 0 bases, with 25 bases between them. This CDR3 comprises 19 residues. The TCR sequence derives from an adult in good health. This chain joins TRBV7-3 and TRBJ2-1; perhaps D is TRBD1 or TRBD2 (5 bases each). Sequenced here: peripheral blood, sampled on day 0 of AZD1222 vaccination. The CDR3 DNA follows: TGTGCCAGCATTTCTAGTCTGTCTGGGGGATTTAGCTCCTACAATGAGCAGTTCTTC. Translating it yields CASISSLSGGFSSYNEQFF.